Listed below are T cell receptor beta chains from one sample, sequenced in a study of long-term antiretroviral therapy in people with HIV. The table came from immunoSEQ multiplex PCR; TCRdb's copy has only in-frame clones and leaves some out. Here the sample spans under 50,000 clones, more than 75% being singletons. The starting material was unsorted PBMCs, obtained 0.1 years before starting antiretroviral therapy. These receptors were taken from a woman between 50 and 59 years old with HIV. The CDR3 runs from the conserved cysteine through the conserved F or W. A D gene is named only where the DNA matches it firmly. Clone size, where shown, is once, few, many, or a class for clones that have expanded.

size	J	D	V	CDR3	DNA
few	TRBJ1-2	TRBD1	TRBV6-1	CASRSGTGPYGYTF	TGTGCCAGCAGGTCCGGGACAGGACCTTATGGCTACACCTTC
.	TRBJ2-7	.	TRBV27	CASSLTAAYEQYF	TGTGCCAGCAGTCTGACAGCGGCCTACGAGCAGTACTTC
.	TRBJ2-3	.	TRBV29-1	CSVESGGTQYF	TGCAGCGTGGAGAGCGGCGGTACGCAGTATTTT
.	TRBJ1-1	.	TRBV5-6	CASSLYDTEAFF	TGTGCCAGCAGCTTGTACGACACTGAAGCTTTCTTT
.	TRBJ1-2	.	TRBV20-1	CSAREGFGYTF	TGCAGTGCCAGAGAGGGGTTTGGCTACACCTTC
.	TRBJ1-1	.	TRBV29-1	CSASRTDAWGNAEAFF	TGCAGCGCCTCTCGGACCGATGCTTGGGGGAACGCTGAAGCTTTCTTT
.	TRBJ1-2	.	TRBV5-5	CASSLGSETAYGYTF	TGTGCCAGCAGCTTGGGCAGCGAGACAGCTTATGGCTACACCTTC
.	TRBJ2-7	.	TRBV7-3	CASSPSPGPYEQYF	TGTGCCAGCAGCCCCAGCCCGGGTCCCTACGAGCAGTACTTC
.	TRBJ2-7	.	TRBV5-1	CASSDGPSYEQYF	TGCGCCAGCAGCGACGGCCCCTCCTACGAGCAGTACTTC
few	TRBJ1-5	TRBD1	TRBV7-9	CARKQGDQPQHF	TGTGCCAGGAAGCAGGGGGATCAGCCCCAGCATTTT